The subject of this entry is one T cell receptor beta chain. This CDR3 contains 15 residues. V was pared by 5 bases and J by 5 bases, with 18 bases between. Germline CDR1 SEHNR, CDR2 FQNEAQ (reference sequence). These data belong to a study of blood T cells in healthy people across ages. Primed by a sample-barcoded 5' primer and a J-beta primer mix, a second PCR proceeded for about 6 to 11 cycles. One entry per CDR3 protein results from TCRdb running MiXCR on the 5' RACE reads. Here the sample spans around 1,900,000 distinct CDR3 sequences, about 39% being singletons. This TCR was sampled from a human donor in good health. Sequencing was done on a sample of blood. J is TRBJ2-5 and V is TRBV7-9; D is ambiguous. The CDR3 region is CASSTLQTVEETQYF. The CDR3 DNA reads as TGTGCCAGCAGCACTCTCCAGACCGTGGAGGAGACCCAGTACTTC.